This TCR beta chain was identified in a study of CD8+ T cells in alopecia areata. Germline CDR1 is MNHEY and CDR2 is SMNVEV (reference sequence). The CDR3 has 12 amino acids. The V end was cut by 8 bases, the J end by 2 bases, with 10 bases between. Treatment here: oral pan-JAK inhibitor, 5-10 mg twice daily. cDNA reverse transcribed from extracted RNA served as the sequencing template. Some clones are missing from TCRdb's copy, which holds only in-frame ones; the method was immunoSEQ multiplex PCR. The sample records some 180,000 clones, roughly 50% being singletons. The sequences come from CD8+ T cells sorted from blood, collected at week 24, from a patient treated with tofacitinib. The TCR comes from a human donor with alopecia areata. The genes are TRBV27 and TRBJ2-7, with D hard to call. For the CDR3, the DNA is TGTGCCAGCGGGATCGGAGCCTACGAGCAGTACTTC. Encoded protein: CASGIGAYEQYF.